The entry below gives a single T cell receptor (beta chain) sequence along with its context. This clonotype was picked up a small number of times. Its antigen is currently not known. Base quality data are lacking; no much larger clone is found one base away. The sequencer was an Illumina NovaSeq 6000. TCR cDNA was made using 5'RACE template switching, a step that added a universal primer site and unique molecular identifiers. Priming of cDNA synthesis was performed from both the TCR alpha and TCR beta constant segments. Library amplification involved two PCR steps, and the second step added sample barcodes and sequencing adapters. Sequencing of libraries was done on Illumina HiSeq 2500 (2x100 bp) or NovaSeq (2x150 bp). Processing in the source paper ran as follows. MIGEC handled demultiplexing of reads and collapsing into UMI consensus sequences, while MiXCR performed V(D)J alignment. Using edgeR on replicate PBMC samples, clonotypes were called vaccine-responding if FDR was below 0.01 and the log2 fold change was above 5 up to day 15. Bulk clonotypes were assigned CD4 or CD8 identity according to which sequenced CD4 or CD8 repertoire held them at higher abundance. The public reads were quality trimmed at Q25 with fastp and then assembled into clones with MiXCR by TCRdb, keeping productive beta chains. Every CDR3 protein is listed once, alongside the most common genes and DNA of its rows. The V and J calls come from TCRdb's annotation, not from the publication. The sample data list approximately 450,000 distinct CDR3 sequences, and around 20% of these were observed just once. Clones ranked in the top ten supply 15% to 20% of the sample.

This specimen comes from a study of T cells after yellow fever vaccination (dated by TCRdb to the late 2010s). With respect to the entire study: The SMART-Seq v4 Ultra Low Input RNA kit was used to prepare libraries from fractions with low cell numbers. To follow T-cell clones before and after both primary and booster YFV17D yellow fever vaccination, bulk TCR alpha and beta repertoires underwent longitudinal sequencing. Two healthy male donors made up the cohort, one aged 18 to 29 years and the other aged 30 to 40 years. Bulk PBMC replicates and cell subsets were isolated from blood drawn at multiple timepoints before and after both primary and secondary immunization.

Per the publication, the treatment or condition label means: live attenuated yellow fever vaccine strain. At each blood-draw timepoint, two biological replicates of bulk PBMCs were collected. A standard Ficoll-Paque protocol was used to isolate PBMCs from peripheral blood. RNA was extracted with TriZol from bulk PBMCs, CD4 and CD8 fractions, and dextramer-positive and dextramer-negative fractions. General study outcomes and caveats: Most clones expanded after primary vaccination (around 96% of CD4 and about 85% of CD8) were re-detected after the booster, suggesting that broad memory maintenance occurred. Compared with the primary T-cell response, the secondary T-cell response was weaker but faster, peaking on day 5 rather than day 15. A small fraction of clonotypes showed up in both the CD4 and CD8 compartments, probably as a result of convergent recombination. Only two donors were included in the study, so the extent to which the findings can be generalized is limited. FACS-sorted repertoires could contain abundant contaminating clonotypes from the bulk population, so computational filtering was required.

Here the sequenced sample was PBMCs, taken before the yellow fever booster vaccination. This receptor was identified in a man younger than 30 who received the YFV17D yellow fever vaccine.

Here the CDR3 is given as CASSYSRGAEAFF. The nucleotide sequence reads TGTGCCAGCAGTTACTCCCGAGGGGCTGAAGCTTTCTTT. The V gene is TRBV6-5 and the J gene is TRBJ1-1; TRBD1 is a weak D gene call, 5 bases matching. V sheds 0 bases and J sheds 6 bases, leaving 8 bases between their ends. The germline V gene specifies MNHEY as CDR1 and SVGAGI as CDR2. Counted from cysteine to phenylalanine, this CDR3 has 13 amino acids. Left in the record is the CDR3 DNA by itself, 39 bases read in frame from the first base.